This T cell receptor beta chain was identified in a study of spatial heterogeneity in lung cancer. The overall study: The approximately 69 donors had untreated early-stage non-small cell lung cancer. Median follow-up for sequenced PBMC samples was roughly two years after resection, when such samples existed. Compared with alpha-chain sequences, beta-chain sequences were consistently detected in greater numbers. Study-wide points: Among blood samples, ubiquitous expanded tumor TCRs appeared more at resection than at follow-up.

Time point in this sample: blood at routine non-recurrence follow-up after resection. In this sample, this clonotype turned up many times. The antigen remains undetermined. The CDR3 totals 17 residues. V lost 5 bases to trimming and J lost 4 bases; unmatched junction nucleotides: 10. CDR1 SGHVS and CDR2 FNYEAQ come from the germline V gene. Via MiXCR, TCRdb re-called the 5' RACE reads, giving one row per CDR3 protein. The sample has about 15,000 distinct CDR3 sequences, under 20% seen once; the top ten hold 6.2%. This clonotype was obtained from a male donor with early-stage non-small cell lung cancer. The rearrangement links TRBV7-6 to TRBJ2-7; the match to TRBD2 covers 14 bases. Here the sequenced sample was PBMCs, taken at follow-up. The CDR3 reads CASSPMTSGGARYEQYF. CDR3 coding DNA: TGTGCCAGCAGCCCGATGACTAGCGGGGGGGCCAGATACGAGCAGTACTTC. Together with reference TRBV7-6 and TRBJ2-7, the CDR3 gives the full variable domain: GAGVSQSPRYKVTKRGQDVALRCDPISGHVSLYWYRQALGQGPEFLTYFNYEAQQDKSGLPNDRFSAERPEGSISTLTIQRTEQRDSAMYRCASSPMTSGGARYEQYFGPGTRLTVT.